The 3 T cell receptor beta chains in this list originate from one sample, sequenced in a study of blood T cell repertoires in COVID-19. Assay: immunoSEQ multiplex PCR; the TCRdb copy retains only in-frame clones and omits some. The data show some 150,000 clones, 82% seen once. The sequenced sample consisted of peripheral blood. Receptors originate from a woman aged 80 or over with acute or convalescent COVID-19.

This chain links TRBV28 with TRBJ2-1; 9 nucleotides align to TRBD1. The V segment lost 6 bases and the J segment 9 bases; nucleotides outside the gene matches: 15. The CDR3 sequence is 16 residues long. Germline V gene data show CDR1 as MDHEN and CDR2 as SYDVKM. CDR3 sequence: CASRGQGTIVQGEQFF. The DNA for the CDR3 is TGTGCCAGCAGGGGACAGGGAACTATTGTACAAGGTGAGCAGTTCTTC.

This clone was seen more than once but under ten times. The rearrangement uses TRBV4-1 and TRBJ2-7; TRBD1 matches 9 bases. Germline loops: CDR1 MGHRA, CDR2 YSYEKL. This CDR3 has 14 residues. V was clipped by 3 bases and J by 3 bases; unmatched bases: 3. Here the CDR3 DNA reads TGCGCCAGCAGCCACCTGGACAGGGGCTACGAGCAGTACTTC. This codes for CASSHLDRGYEQYF.

This clone has just a few counts. This sequence joins TRBV18 and TRBJ1-2; no definite D call. V gave up 2 bases and J gave up 1 base, with 11 bases separating them. CDR3 length equals 15 residues. The germline V gene has CDR1 KGHSH and CDR2 LQKENI. Written as DNA, the CDR3 is TGTGCCAGCTCACCATCGGGAGACCTTAACTATGGCTACACCTTC. It codes for CASSPSGDLNYGYTF. The variable domain in full, with the rest retrieved from reference TRBV18 and TRBJ1-2, is NAGVMQNPRHLVRRRGQEARLRCSPMKGHSHVYWYRQLPEEGLKFMVYLQKENIIDESGMPKERFSAEFPKEGPSILRIQQVVRGDSAAYFCASSPSGDLNYGYTFGSGTRLTVV.